This TCR beta chain was profiled in a study of T cells in Graves' hyperthyroidism and ophthalmopathy. CDR1 and CDR2 from the germline V gene are SGDLS and YYNGEE. V shed 0 bases, J shed 2 bases, and the junction held 5 bases outside the gene matches. This CDR3 is 18 amino acids long. This clonotype was picked up a small number of times. RNA transcripts gave rise to amplified TCR beta CDR3 regions. The TCR CDR3 was amplified in a first-round RT-PCR using the HTBI primer set. One entry per CDR3 protein, called by TCRdb with MiXCR from the multiplex PCR reads. The repertoire includes roughly 500,000 distinct CDR3 sequences, more than 45% of them detected once, and around 19% sits in the top ten.

The chain couples TRBV9 to TRBJ2-3; 14 positions match TRBD2. Sequenced sample: peripheral blood or thyroid tissue (not recorded which). This TCR derives from an adult woman with Graves' disease, either hyperthyroidism or ophthalmopathy (not recorded which). CDR3 region: CASSVGPGLAGDTDTQYF. For the CDR3, the DNA is TGTGCCAGCAGCGTAGGTCCGGGACTAGCGGGGGACACAGATACGCAGTATTTT.